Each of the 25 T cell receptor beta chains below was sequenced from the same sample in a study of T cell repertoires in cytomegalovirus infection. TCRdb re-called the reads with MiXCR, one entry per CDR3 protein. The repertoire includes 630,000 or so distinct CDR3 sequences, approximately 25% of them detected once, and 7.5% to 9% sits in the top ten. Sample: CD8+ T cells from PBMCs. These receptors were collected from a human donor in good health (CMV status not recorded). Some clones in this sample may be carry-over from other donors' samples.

CDR3 region: CASSQDLDTSSYNSPLHF. The CDR3, as DNA: TGTGCCAGCAGCCAAGATTTGGATACGAGCTCCTATAATTCACCCCTCCACTTT. The rearrangement joins TRBV14 to TRBJ1-6; D not certain. Germline lookup yields CDR1 SGHDN and CDR2 FVKESK. The CDR3 spans 18 residues. The ends were cut back, 0 bases at V and 0 bases at J, with 12 bases in the middle.

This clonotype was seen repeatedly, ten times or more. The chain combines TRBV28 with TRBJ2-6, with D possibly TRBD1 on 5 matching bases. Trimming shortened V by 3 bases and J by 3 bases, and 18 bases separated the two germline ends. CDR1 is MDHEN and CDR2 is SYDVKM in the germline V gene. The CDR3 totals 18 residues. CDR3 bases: TGTGCCAGCAGTTTTCCAGGGTCTAGTAGGGATGGGGCCAACGTCCTGACTTTC. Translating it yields CASSFPGSSRDGANVLTF.

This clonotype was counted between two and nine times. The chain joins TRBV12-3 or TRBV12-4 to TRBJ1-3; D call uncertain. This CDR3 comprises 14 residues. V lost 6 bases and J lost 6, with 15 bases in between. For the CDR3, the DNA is TGTGCCAGCAGGGACGGGGAAATGGCAAACACCATATATTTT. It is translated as CASRDGEMANTIYF.

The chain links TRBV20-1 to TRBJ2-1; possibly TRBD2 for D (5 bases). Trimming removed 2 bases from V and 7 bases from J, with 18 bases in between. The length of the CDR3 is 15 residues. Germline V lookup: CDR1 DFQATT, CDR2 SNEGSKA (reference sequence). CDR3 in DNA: TGCAGTGCTAGACCCTATCGGCGGGCGCGGAATGAGCAGTTCTTC. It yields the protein CSARPYRRARNEQFF.

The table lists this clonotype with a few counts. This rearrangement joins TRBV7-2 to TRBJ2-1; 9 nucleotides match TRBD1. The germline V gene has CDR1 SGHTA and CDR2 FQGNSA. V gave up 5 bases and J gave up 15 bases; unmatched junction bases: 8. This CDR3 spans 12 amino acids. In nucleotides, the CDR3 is TGTGCCAGCAGCCCACGGACAGGGGTACTGTTCTTC. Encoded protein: CASSPRTGVLFF.

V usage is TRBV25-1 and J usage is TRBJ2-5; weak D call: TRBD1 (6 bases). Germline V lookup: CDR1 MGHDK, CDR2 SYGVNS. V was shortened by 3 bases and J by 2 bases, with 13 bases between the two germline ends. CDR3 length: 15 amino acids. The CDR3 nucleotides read TGTGCCAGCAGTGACTGGGGGCACGATCAAGAGACCCAGTACTTC. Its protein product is CASSDWGHDQETQYF.

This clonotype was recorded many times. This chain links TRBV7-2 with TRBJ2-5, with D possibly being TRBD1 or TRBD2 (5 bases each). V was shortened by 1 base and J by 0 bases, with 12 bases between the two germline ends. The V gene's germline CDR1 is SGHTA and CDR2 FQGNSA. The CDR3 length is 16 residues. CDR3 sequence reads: CASSLDLMGHQETQYF. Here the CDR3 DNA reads TGTGCCAGCAGCTTAGATCTTATGGGACACCAAGAGACCCAGTACTTC.

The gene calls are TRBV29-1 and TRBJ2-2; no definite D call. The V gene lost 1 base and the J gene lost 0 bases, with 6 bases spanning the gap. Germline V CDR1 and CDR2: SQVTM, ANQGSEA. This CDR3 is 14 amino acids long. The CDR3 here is CSVEGLSNTGELFF. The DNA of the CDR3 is TGCAGCGTTGAAGGCTTATCGAACACCGGGGAGCTGTTTTTT.

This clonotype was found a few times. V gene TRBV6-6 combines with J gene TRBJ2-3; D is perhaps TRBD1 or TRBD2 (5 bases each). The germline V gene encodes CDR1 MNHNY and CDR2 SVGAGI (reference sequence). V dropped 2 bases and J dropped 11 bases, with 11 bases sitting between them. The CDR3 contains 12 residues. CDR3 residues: CASSYEGEKQYF. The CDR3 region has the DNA TGTGCCAGCAGTTACGAAGGGGAGAAGCAGTATTTT.

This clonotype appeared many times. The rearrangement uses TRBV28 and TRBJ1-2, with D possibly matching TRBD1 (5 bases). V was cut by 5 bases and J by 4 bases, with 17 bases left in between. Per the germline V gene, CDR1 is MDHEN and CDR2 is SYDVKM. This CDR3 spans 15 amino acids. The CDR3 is CASSPTDTGVYGYTF. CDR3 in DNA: TGTGCCAGCAGTCCAACGGACACAGGAGTCTATGGCTACACCTTC.

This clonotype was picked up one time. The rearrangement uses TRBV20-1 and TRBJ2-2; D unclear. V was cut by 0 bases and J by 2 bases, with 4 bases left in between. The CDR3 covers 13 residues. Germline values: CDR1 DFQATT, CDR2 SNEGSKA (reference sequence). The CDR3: CSARDYNTGELFF. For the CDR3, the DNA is TGCAGTGCTAGAGATTATAACACCGGGGAGCTGTTTTTT.

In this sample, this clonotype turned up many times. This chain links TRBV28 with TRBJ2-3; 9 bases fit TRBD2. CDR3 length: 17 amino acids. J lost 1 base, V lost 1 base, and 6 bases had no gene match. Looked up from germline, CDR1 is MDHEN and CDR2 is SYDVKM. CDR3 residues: CASSLLPSGDRTDTQYF. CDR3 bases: TGTGCCAGCAGTTTATTACCTAGCGGGGATCGCACAGATACGCAGTATTTT.

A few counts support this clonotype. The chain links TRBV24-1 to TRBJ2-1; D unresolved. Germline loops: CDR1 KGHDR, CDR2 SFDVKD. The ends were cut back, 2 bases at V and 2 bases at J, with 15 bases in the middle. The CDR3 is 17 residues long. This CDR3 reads CATSDSSRHPAYNEQFF. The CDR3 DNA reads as TGTGCCACCAGTGATTCCTCCCGACACCCGGCCTACAATGAGCAGTTCTTC.

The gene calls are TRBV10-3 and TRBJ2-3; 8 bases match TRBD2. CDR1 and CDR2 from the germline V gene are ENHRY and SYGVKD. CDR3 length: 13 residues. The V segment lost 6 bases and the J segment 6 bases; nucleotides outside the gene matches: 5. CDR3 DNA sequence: TGTGCCATCAGCGAGACTAGCGCCGATACGCAGTATTTT. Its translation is CAISETSADTQYF.

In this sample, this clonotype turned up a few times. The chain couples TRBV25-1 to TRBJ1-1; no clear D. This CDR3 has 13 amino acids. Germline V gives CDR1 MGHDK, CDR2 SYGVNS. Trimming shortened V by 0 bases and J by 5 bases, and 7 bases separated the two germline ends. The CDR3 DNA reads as TGTGCCAGCAGTGAATATCAGTTTACTGAAGCTTTCTTT. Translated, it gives CASSEYQFTEAFF.

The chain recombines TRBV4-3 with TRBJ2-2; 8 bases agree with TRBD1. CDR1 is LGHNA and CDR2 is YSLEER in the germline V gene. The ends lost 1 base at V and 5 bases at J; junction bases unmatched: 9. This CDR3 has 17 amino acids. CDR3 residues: CASSQGVPGGLTGELFF. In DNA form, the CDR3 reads TGCGCCAGCAGCCAAGGGGTTCCAGGGGGCTTGACCGGGGAGCTGTTTTTT.

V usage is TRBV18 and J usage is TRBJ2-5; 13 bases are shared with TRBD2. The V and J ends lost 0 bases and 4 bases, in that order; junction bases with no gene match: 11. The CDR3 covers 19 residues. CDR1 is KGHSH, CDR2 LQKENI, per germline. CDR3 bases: TGTGCCAGCTCACCACCGACGGGACTAGCGGGGTTTTTCGGAGAGACCCAGTACTTC. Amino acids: CASSPPTGLAGFFGETQYF.

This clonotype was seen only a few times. The CDR3: CATVVFSTQYF. CDR3 nucleotide sequence: TGTGCCACCGTTGTCTTTTCTACGCAGTATTTT. V usage is TRBV2 and J usage is TRBJ2-3; D gene uncertain. The CDR3 runs to 11 residues. The germline CDR1 and CDR2 sequences are SNHLY and FYNNEI. Trimming removed 10 bases at V and 8 bases at J, with 13 bases between. Full variable domain (rest looked up from reference TRBV2 and TRBJ2-3): EPEVTQTPSHQVTQMGQEVILRCVPISNHLYFYWYRQILGQKVEFLVSFYNNEISEKSEIFDDQFSVERPDGSNFTLKIRSTKLEDSAMYFCATVVFSTQYFGPGTRLTVL.

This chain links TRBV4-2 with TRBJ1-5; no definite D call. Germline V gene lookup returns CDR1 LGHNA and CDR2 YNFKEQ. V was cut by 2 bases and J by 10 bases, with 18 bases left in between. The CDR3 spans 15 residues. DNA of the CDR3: TGTGCCAGCAGCCAAAGATTCGGGGAGAGGCTTCCCCAGCATTTT. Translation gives CASSQRFGERLPQHF.

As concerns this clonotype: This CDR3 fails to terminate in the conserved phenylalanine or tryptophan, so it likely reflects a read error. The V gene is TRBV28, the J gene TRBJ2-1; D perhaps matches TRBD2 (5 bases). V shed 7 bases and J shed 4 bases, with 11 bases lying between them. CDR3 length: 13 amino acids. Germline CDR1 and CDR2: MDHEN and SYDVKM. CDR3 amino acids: CASNPRGYNEQFS. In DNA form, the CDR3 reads TGTGCCAGCAACCCCCGCGGGTACAATGAGCAGTTCTCC.

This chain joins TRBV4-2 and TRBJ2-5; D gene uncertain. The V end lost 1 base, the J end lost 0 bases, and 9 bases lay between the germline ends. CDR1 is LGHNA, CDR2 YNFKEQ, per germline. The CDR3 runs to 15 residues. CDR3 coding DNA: TGTGCCAGCAGCCAAGGTGGACGCGACCAAGAGACCCAGTACTTC. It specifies CASSQGGRDQETQYF.

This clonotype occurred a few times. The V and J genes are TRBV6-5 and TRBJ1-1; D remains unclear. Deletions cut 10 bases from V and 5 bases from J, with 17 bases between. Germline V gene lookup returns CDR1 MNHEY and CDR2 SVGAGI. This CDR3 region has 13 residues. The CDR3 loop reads CATRAGSVTEAFF. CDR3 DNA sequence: TGTGCCACCAGAGCGGGTTCGGTTACTGAAGCTTTCTTT.

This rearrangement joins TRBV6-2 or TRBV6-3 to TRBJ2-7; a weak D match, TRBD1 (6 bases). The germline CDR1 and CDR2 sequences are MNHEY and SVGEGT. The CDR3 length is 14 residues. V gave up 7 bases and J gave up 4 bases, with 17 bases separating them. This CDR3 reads CASTSDRYRYEQYV. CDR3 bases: TGTGCCAGCACTTCAGACAGGTACCGGTACGAGCAGTACGTC.

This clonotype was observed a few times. CDR3 protein: CSARDTERVVGNEQFF. The CDR3, as DNA: TGCAGTGCTAGAGATACTGAGCGGGTAGTTGGGAATGAGCAGTTCTTC. The rearrangement joins TRBV20-1 to TRBJ2-1, with a possible D match to TRBD2 (6 bases). Between the trimmed V and J ends, which lost 0 bases and 7 bases, there was a span of 19 bases. The CDR3 runs 16 residues. Germline V gene data show CDR1 as DFQATT and CDR2 as SNEGSKA (reference sequence).

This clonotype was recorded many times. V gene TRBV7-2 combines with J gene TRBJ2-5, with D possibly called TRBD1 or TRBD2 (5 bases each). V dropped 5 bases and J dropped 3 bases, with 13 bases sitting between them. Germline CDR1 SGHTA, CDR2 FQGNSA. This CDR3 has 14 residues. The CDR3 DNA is TGTGCCAGCAGCCTACGGCTGGGGGAAGAGACCCAGTACTTC. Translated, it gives CASSLRLGEETQYF.